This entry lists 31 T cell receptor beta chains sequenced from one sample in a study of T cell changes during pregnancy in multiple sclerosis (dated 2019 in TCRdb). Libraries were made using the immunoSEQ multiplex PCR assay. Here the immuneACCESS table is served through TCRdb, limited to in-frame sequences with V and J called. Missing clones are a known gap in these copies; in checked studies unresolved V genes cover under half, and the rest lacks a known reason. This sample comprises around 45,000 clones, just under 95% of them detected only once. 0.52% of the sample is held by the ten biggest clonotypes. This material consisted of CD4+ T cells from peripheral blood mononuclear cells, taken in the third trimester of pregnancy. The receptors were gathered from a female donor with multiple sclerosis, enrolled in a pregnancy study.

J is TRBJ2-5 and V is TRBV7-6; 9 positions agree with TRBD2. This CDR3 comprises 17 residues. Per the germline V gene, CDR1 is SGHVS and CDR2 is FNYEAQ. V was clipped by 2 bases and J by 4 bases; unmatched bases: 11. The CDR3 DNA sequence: TGTGCCAGCAGCTTAAGAGGGAGCGGGAGGCCGATAGAGACCCAGTACTTC. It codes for CASSLRGSGRPIETQYF.

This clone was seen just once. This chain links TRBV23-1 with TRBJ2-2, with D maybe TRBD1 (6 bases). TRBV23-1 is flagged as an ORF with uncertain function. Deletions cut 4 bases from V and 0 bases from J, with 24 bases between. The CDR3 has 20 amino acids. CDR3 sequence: CASSLPDLGQTIPNTGELFF. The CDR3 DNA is TGCGCCAGCAGTCTACCTGACCTCGGACAGACGATACCGAACACCGGGGAGCTGTTTTTT.

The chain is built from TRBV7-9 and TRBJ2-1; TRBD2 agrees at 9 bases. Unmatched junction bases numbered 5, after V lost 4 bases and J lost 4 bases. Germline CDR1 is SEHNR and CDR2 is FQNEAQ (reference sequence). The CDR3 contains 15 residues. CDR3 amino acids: CASSSTSGQYNEQFF. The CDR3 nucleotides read TGTGCCAGCAGCTCCACTAGCGGGCAGTACAATGAGCAGTTCTTC.

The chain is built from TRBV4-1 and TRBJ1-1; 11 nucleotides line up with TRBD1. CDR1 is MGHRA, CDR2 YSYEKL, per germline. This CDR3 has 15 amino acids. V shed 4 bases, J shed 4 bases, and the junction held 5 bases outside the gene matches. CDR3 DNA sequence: TGCGCCAGCAGCCTCTCCGGGACAGGGGGCACTGAAGCTTTCTTT. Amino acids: CASSLSGTGGTEAFF.

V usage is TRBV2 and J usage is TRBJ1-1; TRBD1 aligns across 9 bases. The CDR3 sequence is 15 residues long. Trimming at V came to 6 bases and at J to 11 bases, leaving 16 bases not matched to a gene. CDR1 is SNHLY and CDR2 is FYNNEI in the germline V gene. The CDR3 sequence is CASRRDRGISFGAFF. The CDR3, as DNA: TGTGCCAGCAGAAGAGACAGGGGGATTTCGTTTGGGGCTTTCTTT.

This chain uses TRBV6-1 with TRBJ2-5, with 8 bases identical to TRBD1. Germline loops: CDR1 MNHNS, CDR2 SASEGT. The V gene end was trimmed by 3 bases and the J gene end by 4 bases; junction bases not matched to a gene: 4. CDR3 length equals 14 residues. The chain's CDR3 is CASSDSTGVETQYF. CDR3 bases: TGTGCCAGCAGTGACTCGACAGGGGTAGAGACCCAGTACTTC.

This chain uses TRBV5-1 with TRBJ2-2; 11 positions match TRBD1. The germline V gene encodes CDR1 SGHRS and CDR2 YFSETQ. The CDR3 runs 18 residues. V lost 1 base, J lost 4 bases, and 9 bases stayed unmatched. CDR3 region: CASSLIPGQGDGTGELFF. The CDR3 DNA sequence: TGCGCCAGCAGCTTGATCCCGGGACAGGGGGACGGCACCGGGGAGCTGTTTTTT.

The DNA of the CDR3 is TGTGCCAGCAGTGAACCCGCGGGAGGCTTCACAGATACGCAGTATTTT. This sequence encodes CASSEPAGGFTDTQYF. The V call is TRBV25-1, the J call TRBJ2-3; TRBD2 aligns across 8 bases. Germline-derived CDR1 and CDR2 are MGHDK and SYGVNS. With 2 bases clipped from V and 2 bases from J, the junction kept 6 bases outside the gene matches. This CDR3 region has 16 residues.

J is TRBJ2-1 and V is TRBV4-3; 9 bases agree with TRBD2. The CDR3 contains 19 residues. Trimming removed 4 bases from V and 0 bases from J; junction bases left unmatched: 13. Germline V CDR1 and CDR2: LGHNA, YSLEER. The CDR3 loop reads CASSRRGFAGGPSYNEQFF. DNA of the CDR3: TGCGCCAGCAGCCGAAGAGGATTCGCGGGAGGGCCCTCCTACAATGAGCAGTTCTTC.

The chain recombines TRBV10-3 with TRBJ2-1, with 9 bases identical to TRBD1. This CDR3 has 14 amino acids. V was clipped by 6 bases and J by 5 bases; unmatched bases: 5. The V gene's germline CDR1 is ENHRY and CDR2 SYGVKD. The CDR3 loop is CAISGQGTDNEQFF. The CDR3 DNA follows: TGTGCCATCAGCGGACAGGGGACTGACAATGAGCAGTTCTTC.

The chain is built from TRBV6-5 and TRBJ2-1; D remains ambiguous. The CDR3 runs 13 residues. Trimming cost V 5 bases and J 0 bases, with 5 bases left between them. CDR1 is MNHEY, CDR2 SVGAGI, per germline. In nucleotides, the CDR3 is TGTGCCAGCAGTCAGGACTCCTACAATGAGCAGTTCTTC. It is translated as CASSQDSYNEQFF.

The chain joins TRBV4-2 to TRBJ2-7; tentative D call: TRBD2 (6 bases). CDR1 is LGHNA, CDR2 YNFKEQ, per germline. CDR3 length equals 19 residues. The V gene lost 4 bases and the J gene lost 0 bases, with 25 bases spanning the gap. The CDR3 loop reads CASSPADHRDSSFSYEQYF. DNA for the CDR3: TGTGCCAGCAGCCCCGCAGACCACCGGGACTCCTCCTTCTCCTACGAGCAGTACTTC.

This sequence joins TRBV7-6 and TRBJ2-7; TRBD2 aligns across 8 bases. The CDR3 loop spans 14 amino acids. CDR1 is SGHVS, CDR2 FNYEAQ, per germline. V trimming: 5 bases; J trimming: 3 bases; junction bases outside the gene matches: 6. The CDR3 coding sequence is TGTGCCAGCAGCCATAGCGGGACTAACTACGAGCAGTACTTC. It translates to CASSHSGTNYEQYF.

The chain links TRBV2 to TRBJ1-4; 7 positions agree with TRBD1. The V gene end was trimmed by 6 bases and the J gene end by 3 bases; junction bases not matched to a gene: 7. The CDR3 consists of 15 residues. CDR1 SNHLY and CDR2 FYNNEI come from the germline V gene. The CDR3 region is CASREGDRSNEKLFF. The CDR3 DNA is TGTGCCAGCAGGGAGGGGGACAGATCTAATGAAAAACTGTTTTTT.

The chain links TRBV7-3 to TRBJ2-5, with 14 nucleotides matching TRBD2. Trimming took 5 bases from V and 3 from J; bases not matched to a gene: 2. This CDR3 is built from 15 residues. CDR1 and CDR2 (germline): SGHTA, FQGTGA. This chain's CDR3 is CASSQTSGREETQYF. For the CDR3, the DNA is TGTGCCAGCAGCCAGACTAGCGGGAGGGAAGAGACCCAGTACTTC.

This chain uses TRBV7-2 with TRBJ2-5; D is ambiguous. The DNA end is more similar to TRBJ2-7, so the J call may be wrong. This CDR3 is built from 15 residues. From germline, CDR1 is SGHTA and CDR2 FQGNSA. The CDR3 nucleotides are TGTGCCAGCAGCTTAGAACTGAAAAGCTCCTACGAGCAGTACTTC. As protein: CASSLELKSSYEQYF.

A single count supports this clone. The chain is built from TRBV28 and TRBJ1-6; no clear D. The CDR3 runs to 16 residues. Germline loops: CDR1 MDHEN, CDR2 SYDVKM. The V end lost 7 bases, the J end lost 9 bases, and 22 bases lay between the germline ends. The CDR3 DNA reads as TGTGCCAGCACCCCCCGGGAGAGAAGAGGCGTTTCACCCCTCCACTTT. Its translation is CASTPRERRGVSPLHF.

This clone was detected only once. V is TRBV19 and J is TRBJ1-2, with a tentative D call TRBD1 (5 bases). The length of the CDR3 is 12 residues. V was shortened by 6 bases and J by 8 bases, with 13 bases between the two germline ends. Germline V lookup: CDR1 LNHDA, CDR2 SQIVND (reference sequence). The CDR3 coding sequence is TGTGCCAGTAGCGGGGGTCCCTGGGGCTACACCTTC. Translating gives CASSGGPWGYTF.

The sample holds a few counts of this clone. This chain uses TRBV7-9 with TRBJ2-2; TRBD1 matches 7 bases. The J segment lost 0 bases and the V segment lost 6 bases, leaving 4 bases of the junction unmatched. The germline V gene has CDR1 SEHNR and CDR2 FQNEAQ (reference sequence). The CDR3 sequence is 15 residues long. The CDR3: CASRPGTANTGELFF. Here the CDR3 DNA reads TGTGCCAGCAGACCCGGGACAGCGAACACCGGGGAGCTGTTTTTT.

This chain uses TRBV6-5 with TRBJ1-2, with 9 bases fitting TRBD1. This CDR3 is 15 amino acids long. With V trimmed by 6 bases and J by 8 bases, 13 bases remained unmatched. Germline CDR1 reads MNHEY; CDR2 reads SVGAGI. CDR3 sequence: CASRWGQGSTEGYTF. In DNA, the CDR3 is TGTGCCAGCAGATGGGGACAGGGTTCTACCGAGGGCTACACCTTC.

Written as DNA, the CDR3 is TGTGCCAGCAGCCCTTCGGTCCTTAGTAACGAGCAGTACTTC. Translated: CASSPSVLSNEQYF. The genes are TRBV5-4 and TRBJ2-7; no definite D call. CDR1 SGHNT and CDR2 YYREEE come from the germline V gene (reference sequence). The ends were cut back, 4 bases at V and 5 bases at J, with 16 bases in the middle. The CDR3 loop spans 14 amino acids.

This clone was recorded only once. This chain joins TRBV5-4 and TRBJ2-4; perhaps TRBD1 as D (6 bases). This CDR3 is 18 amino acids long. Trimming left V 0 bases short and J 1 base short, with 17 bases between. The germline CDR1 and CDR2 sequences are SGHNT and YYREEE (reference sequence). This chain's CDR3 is CASSLGKNRVMAKNIQYF. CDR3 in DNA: TGTGCCAGCAGCTTGGGGAAGAACAGGGTTATGGCCAAAAACATTCAGTACTTC. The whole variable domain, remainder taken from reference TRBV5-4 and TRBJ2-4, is ETGVTQSPTHLIKTRGQQVTLRCSSQSGHNTVSWYQQALGQGPQFIFQYYREEENGRGNFPPRFSGLQFPNYSSELNVNALELDDSALYLCASSLGKNRVMAKNIQYFGAGTRLSVL.

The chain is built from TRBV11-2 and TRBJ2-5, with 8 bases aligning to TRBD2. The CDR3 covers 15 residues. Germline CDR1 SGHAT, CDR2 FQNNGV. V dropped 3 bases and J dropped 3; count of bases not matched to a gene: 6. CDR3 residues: CASSLTGTRKETQYF. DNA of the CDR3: TGTGCCAGCAGCTTGACCGGGACTAGGAAAGAGACCCAGTACTTC.

DNA for the CDR3: TGTGCCGGAGGAGGGTGGGGTAATGAAAAACTGTTTTTT. It translates to CAGGGWGNEKLFF. This chain connects TRBV30 to TRBJ1-4; D unresolved. The germline V gene encodes CDR1 GTSNPN and CDR2 SVGIG (reference sequence). The V and J ends lost 8 bases and 4 bases respectively, with 14 bases between them. There are 13 residues in the CDR3. The whole variable domain, remainder taken from reference TRBV30 and TRBJ1-4, is SQTIHQWPATLVQPVGSPLSLECTVEGTSNPNLYWYRQAAGRGLQLLFYSVGIGQISSEVPQNLSASRPQDRQFILSSKKLLLSDSGFYLCAGGGWGNEKLFFGSGTQLSVL.

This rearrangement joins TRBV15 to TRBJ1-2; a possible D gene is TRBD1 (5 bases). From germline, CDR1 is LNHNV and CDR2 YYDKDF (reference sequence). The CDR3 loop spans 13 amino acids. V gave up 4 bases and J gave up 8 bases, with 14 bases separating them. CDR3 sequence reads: CATSTGGPYGYTF. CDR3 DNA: TGTGCCACCAGCACCGGGGGACCATACGGCTACACCTTC.

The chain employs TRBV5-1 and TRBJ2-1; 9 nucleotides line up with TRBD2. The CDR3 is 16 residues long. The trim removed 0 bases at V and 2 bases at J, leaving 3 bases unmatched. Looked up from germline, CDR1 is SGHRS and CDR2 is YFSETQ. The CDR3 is CASSLVGGRAYNEQFF. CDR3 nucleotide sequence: TGCGCCAGCAGCTTGGTTGGCGGGAGGGCCTACAATGAGCAGTTCTTC. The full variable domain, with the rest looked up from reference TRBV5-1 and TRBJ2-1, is KAGVTQTPRYLIKTRGQQVTLSCSPISGHRSVSWYQQTPGQGLQFLFEYFSETQRNKGNFPGRFSGRQFSNSRSEMNVSTLELGDSALYLCASSLVGGRAYNEQFFGPGTRLTVL.

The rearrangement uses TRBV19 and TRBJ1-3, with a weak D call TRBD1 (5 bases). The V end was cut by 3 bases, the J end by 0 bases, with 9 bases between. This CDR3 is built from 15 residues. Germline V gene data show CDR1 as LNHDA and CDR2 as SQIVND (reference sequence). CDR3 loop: CASSIGGSSGNTIYF. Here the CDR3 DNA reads TGTGCCAGTAGTATTGGGGGGAGCTCTGGAAACACCATATATTTT.

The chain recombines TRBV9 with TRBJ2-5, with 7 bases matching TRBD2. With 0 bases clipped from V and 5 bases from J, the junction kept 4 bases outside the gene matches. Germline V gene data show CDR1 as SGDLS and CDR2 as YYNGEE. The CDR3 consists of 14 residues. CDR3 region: CASSVGGRGETQYF. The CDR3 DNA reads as TGTGCCAGCAGCGTAGGAGGGAGGGGCGAGACCCAGTACTTC.

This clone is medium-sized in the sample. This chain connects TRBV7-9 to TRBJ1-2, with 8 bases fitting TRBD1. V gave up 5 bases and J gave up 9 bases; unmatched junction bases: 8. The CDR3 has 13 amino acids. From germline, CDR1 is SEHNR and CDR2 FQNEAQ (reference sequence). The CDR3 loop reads CASSRGQDVRYTF. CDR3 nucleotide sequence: TGTGCCAGCAGCCGGGGACAGGACGTACGCTACACCTTC.

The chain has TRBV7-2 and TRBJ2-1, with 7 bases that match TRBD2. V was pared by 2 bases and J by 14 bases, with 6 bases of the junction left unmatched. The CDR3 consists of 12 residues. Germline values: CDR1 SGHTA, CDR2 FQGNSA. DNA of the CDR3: TGTGCCAGCAGCTTATTAGCGGGCAAGAAGTTCTTC. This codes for CASSLLAGKKFF.

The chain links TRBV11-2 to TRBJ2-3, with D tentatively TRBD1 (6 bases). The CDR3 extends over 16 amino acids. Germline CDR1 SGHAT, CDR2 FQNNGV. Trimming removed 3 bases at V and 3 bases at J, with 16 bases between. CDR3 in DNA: TGTGCCAGCAGCTTCGCAGGGGCCATCGGTACAGATACGCAGTATTTT. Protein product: CASSFAGAIGTDTQYF.